The clone carrying this TCR beta chain has a count of ten or more. The source of the sample is a study of CD8 T cells in ankylosing spondylitis. Trimming left V 3 bases short and J 0 bases short, with 13 bases between. Per germline, CDR1 SGHRS and CDR2 YFSETQ. CDR3 length: 15 amino acids. TCRdb called the 5' RACE reads again in MiXCR, with one record for every CDR3 protein. The sample includes about 250,000 distinct CDR3 sequences, around 25% seen only once; the top ten take less than 0.75%. The V call is TRBV5-1, the J call TRBJ2-7; perhaps TRBD1 as D (6 bases). This receptor was identified in a male donor with ankylosing spondylitis or in good health (not recorded which). The sequenced sample consisted of blood, either unsorted or a sorted T cell fraction (not recorded which). The CDR3 DNA follows: TGCGCCAGCAGCTCATTGGACAGCAACTCCTACGAGCAGTACTTC. This translates into CASSSLDSNSYEQYF.